This TCR beta chain was found in a study of blood T cell repertoires in COVID-19. The CDR3 runs 16 residues. The V segment lost 5 bases and the J segment 2 bases; nucleotides outside the gene matches: 7. The germline gives CDR1 LNHDA, CDR2 SQIVND (reference sequence). Generated by immunoSEQ multiplex PCR, the TCRdb table keeps only in-frame clones and is missing some. The data hold 150,000 to 200,000 clones, with about 88% observed a single time. The rearrangement joins TRBV19 to TRBJ1-3, with 9 positions matching TRBD1. This receptor was obtained from a woman at least 80 years old with acute or convalescent COVID-19. Sequenced material: peripheral blood. For the CDR3, the DNA is TGTGCCAGTAGTGCTCAAACAGGGGGCCCTGGAAACACCATATATTTT. Its translation: CASSAQTGGPGNTIYF.